The 21 T cell receptor beta chains given below trace back to one sample, sequenced in a study of blood T cell repertoires in COVID-19. TCRdb's table, derived via immunoSEQ multiplex PCR, lists solely in-frame clones and lacks some. In the table there are around 460,000 clones, approximately 90% of which are singletons. Material for sequencing was peripheral blood. The receptors shown here come from a young man with COVID-19, enrolled during active disease.

The chain has TRBV6-6 and TRBJ2-5; 7 nucleotides align to TRBD2. Germline trimming cut 0 bases from V and 5 bases from J; bases unmatched to any gene: 6. The germline V gene encodes CDR1 MNHNY and CDR2 SVGAGI (reference sequence). The length of the CDR3 is 15 residues. The CDR3 is CASSYSHGEGETQYF. CDR3 sequence (DNA): TGTGCCAGCAGTTACTCTCATGGGGAGGGGGAGACCCAGTACTTC.

This chain joins TRBV5-4 and TRBJ2-1; possible D gene TRBD2, 5 bases. The germline V and J ends were trimmed by 1 base and 3 bases, with 8 bases remaining between them. Germline CDR1 is SGHNT and CDR2 is YYREEE (reference sequence). The CDR3 runs to 14 residues. CDR3 sequence: CASSLYGNYNEQFF. The CDR3, as DNA: TGTGCCAGCAGCTTGTACGGGAACTACAATGAGCAGTTCTTC.

The chain joins TRBV3-1 (or the pseudogene TRBV3-2) to TRBJ2-7; the D gene is possibly TRBD1 (5 bases). The germline V gene encodes CDR1 LGHDT and CDR2 YNNKEL (reference sequence). This CDR3 spans 15 amino acids. Trimming took off 0 bases at V and 2 bases at J, with 11 bases between the two ends. CDR3 nucleotides: TGTGCCAGCAGCCAAGATCTCGCGACAGCCTACGAGCAGTACTTC. It is translated as CASSQDLATAYEQYF.

The gene calls are TRBV27 and TRBJ1-2, with a weak D call TRBD1 (5 bases). This CDR3 has 14 amino acids. Germline CDR1 MNHEY, CDR2 SMNVEV (reference sequence). Trimming took 2 bases from V and 3 from J, leaving 10 bases between them. CDR3 in DNA: TGTGCCAGCAGTTTAAGGCAGGGCCACTATGGCTACACCTTC. As protein: CASSLRQGHYGYTF.

V and J are TRBV6-2 or TRBV6-3 and TRBJ2-1; no clear D gene. With 5 bases removed from V and 3 bases from J, the gap between germline ends came to 11 bases. The CDR3 is made up of 14 amino acids. The germline gives CDR1 MNHEY, CDR2 SVGEGT. CDR3 protein: CASSLKSDYNEQFF. The CDR3 bases are TGTGCCAGCAGTCTCAAGAGCGACTACAATGAGCAGTTCTTC.

The chain employs TRBV7-9 and TRBJ2-2; D is ambiguous. Germline assignment: CDR1 SEHNR and CDR2 FQNEAQ (reference sequence). V was trimmed by 5 bases and J by 4 bases, leaving 11 bases between them. This CDR3 has 14 amino acids. CDR3 sequence reads: CASSPEATTGELFF. In nucleotides, the CDR3 is TGTGCCAGCAGCCCAGAAGCGACCACCGGGGAGCTGTTTTTT.

This chain links TRBV6-5 with TRBJ2-7; D remains unclear. Germline-derived CDR1 and CDR2 are MNHEY and SVGAGI. V was pared by 0 bases and J by 4 bases, with 16 bases between. The CDR3 sequence is 16 residues long. CDR3 DNA: TGTGCCAGCAGTTACTCGAGTGCGGAGTGGCTTTACGAGCAGTACTTC. Protein product: CASSYSSAEWLYEQYF.

V usage is TRBV6-5 and J usage is TRBJ2-3; 7 bases match TRBD2. This CDR3 has 14 amino acids. From germline, CDR1 is MNHEY and CDR2 SVGAGI. J gave up 6 bases and V 2 bases, and 5 bases lay outside the gene matches. The CDR3 DNA is TGTGCCAGCAGTTACGGGACTACGCGGGATACGCAGTATTTT. Its protein product is CASSYGTTRDTQYF.

As to this clone: The sample holds other DNA sequences that translate to the same CDR3. The V call is TRBV7-9, the J call TRBJ2-3; D is undetermined. Germline CDR1 is SEHNR and CDR2 is FQNEAQ (reference sequence). This CDR3 has 14 amino acids. V was shortened by 1 base and J by 1 base, with 6 bases between the two germline ends. CDR3 bases: TGTGCCAGCAGCTTAGTTCGGGGCACAGATACGCAGTATTTT. Protein product: CASSLVRGTDTQYF.

The J gene is TRBJ2-5, the V gene TRBV18; 12 bases map to TRBD1. The CDR3 covers 16 residues. The V gene's germline CDR1 is KGHSH and CDR2 LQKENI. Germline trimming cut 4 bases from V and 2 bases from J; bases unmatched to any gene: 5. The CDR3 is CASSRRDRGQQETQYF. In DNA, the CDR3 is TGTGCCAGCTCACGACGGGACAGGGGGCAGCAAGAGACCCAGTACTTC. Full variable domain (rest looked up from reference TRBV18 and TRBJ2-5): NAGVMQNPRHLVRRRGQEARLRCSPMKGHSHVYWYRQLPEEGLKFMVYLQKENIIDESGMPKERFSAEFPKEGPSILRIQQVVRGDSAAYFCASSRRDRGQQETQYFGPGTRLLVL.

The chain has TRBV4-1 and TRBJ1-5; D possibly corresponds to TRBD1 (5 bases). The V gene lost 7 bases and the J gene lost 0 bases, with 13 bases spanning the gap. Per the germline V gene, CDR1 is MGHRA and CDR2 is YSYEKL. The CDR3 consists of 15 residues. The chain's CDR3 is CASKTGIYSNQPQHF. CDR3 nucleotides: TGCGCCAGCAAAACAGGCATTTATAGCAATCAGCCCCAGCATTTT.

This clone was counted a single time. The V gene is TRBV2, the J gene TRBJ1-6; D gene uncertain. The V and J ends lost 1 base and 13 bases respectively, with 11 bases between them. CDR1 is SNHLY, CDR2 FYNNEI, per germline. The CDR3 has 13 residues. The CDR3 region is CASSEGARMPLHF. In DNA, the CDR3 is TGTGCCAGCAGTGAAGGGGCGCGTATGCCCCTCCACTTT.

The chain combines TRBV5-4 with TRBJ2-7; TRBD2 aligns across 14 bases. The CDR3 totals 17 residues. Trimming cost V 0 bases and J 1 base; bases outside gene matches: 3. Germline CDR1 and CDR2: SGHNT and YYREEE (reference sequence). The CDR3 here is CASSLGTSGRRSYEQYF. CDR3 DNA: TGTGCCAGCAGCTTGGGGACTAGCGGGAGGCGTTCCTACGAGCAGTACTTC.

This chain links TRBV5-1 with TRBJ2-1, with 7 bases fitting TRBD1. The CDR3 sequence is 14 residues long. The V gene end was trimmed by 2 bases and the J gene end by 3 bases; junction bases not matched to a gene: 2. Per the germline V gene, CDR1 is SGHRS and CDR2 is YFSETQ. The CDR3 DNA follows: TGCGCCAGCAGCTTCCGGGACAGCTACAATGAGCAGTTCTTC. It yields the protein CASSFRDSYNEQFF.

The chain has TRBV23-1 and TRBJ1-6; 8 bases agree with TRBD1. TRBV23-1 is sorted into the ORF group, with uncertain function. The CDR3 has 19 residues. Trimming at V came to 2 bases and at J to 12 bases, leaving 21 bases not matched to a gene. The CDR3 coding sequence is TGCGCCAGCAGTCAACCCTTAGGGACAGGCTTGGCTAGAAAAGAACCCCTCCACTTT. Its protein is CASSQPLGTGLARKEPLHF.

The J gene is TRBJ2-3, the V gene TRBV30, with D hard to call. Germline CDR1 and CDR2: GTSNPN and SVGIG (reference sequence). V shed 0 bases and J shed 5 bases, with 3 bases lying between them. This CDR3 region has 11 residues. CDR3 protein: CAWSVLDTQYF. CDR3 coding DNA: TGTGCCTGGAGTGTACTAGATACGCAGTATTTT.

The chain is built from TRBV3-1 (or the pseudogene TRBV3-2) and TRBJ2-3; perhaps TRBD2 as D (6 bases). The germline gives CDR1 LGHDT, CDR2 YNNKEL (reference sequence). Deletions cut 1 base from V and 6 bases from J, with 11 bases between. This CDR3 has 14 amino acids. The CDR3 region is CASSQGAGWDTQYF. The CDR3 bases are TGTGCCAGCAGCCAAGGGGCGGGATGGGATACGCAGTATTTT.

J is TRBJ2-7 and V is TRBV5-1; 7 nucleotides align to TRBD1. The V gene end was trimmed by 4 bases and the J gene end by 6 bases; junction bases not matched to a gene: 10. The CDR3 extends over 14 amino acids. The germline gives CDR1 SGHRS, CDR2 YFSETQ. CDR3 region: CASSRRQGPLEQYF. The CDR3 nucleotides read TGCGCCAGCAGCCGTCGACAGGGCCCCCTCGAGCAGTACTTC.

This chain links TRBV18 with TRBJ1-2; D remains unclear. This CDR3 is built from 14 residues. Germline CDR1 and CDR2: KGHSH and LQKENI. V was shortened by 0 bases and J by 0 bases, with 5 bases between the two germline ends. The CDR3 sequence is CASSPPGTNYGYTF. In DNA form, the CDR3 reads TGTGCCAGCTCACCACCCGGTACTAACTATGGCTACACCTTC.

The chain combines TRBV7-8 with TRBJ2-7, with 8 bases fitting TRBD2. CDR1 and CDR2 (germline): SGHVS, FQNEAQ. Trimming took 3 bases from V and 3 from J; bases not matched to a gene: 7. The CDR3 has 15 amino acids. CDR3 nucleotides: TGTGCCAGCAGCTTCAAGCGGGAGATTCGCTACGAGCAGTACTTC. Protein: CASSFKREIRYEQYF.

The V and J genes are TRBV11-1 and TRBJ2-2, with TRBD2 matching 7 bases. Germline CDR1 SGHAT, CDR2 FQDESV (reference sequence). The CDR3 totals 16 residues. Trimming cost V 4 bases and J 1 base; bases outside gene matches: 6. This CDR3 reads CASSSRGRGNTGELFF. The CDR3 coding sequence is TGTGCCAGCAGCTCACGAGGGAGGGGGAACACCGGGGAGCTGTTTTTT.